The clone carrying this T cell receptor (beta chain) was found many times. These data are taken from a study of early T cells in non-severe SARS-CoV-2 infection. TCRdb reprocessed the 5' RACE reads with MiXCR, giving one entry per CDR3 protein. The sample has about 53,000 distinct CDR3 sequences; 12% are singletons. The CDR3 covers 15 residues. With 3 bases removed from V and 1 base from J, the gap between germline ends came to 7 bases. The clonotype was recovered from an adult who was a healthcare worker with PCR-confirmed SARS-CoV-2 infection or an uninfected control (not recorded which). The V call is TRBV12-3 or TRBV12-4, the J call TRBJ2-6; possibly TRBD2 for D (6 bases). This sample comprised whole blood, obtained at baseline. The CDR3 nucleotides read TGTGCCAGCAGTTTCAGCGGGTCTGGGGCCAACGTCCTGACTTTC. It translates to CASSFSGSGANVLTF.